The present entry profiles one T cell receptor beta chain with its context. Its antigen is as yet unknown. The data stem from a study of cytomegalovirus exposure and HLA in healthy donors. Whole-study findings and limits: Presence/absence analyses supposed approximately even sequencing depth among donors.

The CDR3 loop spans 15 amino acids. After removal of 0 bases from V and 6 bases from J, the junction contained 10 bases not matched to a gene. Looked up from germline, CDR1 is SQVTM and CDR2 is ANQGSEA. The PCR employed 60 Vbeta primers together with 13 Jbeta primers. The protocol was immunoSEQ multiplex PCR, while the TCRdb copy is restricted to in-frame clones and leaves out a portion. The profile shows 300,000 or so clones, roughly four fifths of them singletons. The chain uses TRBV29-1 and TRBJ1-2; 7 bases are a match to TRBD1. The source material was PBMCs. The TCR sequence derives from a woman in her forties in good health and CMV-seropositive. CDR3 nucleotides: TGCAGCGTTGAAGACTTGGACAGGCCTCCGGATGGCTACACCTTC. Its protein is CSVEDLDRPPDGYTF.